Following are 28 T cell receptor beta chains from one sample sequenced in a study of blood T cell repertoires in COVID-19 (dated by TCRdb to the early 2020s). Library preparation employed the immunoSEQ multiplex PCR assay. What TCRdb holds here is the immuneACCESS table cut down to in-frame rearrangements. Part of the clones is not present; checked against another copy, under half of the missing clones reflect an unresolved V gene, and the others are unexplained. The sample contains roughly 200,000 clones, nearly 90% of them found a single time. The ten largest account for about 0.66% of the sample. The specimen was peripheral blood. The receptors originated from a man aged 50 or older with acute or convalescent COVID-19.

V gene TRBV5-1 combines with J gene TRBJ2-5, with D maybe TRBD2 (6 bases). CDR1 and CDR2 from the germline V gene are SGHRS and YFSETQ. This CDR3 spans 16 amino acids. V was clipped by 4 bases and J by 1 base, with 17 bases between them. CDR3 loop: CASSPGRAGPQETQYF. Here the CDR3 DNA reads TGCGCCAGCAGCCCCGGGCGGGCGGGACCCCAAGAGACCCAGTACTTC.

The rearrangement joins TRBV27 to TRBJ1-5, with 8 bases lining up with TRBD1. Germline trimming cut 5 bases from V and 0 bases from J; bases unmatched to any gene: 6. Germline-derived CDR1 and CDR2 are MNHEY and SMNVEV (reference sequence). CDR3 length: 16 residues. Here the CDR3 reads CASSTKQGDSNQPQHF. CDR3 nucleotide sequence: TGTGCCAGCAGTACAAAACAGGGGGATAGCAATCAGCCCCAGCATTTT.

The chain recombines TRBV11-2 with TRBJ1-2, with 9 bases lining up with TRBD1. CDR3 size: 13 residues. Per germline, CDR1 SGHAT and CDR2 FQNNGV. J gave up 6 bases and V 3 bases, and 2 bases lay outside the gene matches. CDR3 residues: CASSLRTGDGYTF. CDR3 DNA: TGTGCCAGCAGCTTGAGGACAGGGGATGGCTACACCTTC.

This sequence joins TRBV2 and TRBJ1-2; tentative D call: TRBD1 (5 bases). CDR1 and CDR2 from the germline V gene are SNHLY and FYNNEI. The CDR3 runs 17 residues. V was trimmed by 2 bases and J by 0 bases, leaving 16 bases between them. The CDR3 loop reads CASSELGRALTNYGYTF. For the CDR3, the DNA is TGTGCCAGCAGTGAATTGGGCAGGGCTCTGACTAACTATGGCTACACCTTC.

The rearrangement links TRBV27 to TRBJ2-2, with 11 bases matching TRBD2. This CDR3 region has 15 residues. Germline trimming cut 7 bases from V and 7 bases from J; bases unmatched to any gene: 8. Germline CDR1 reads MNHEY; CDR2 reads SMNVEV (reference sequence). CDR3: CASTYYSGRGGELFF. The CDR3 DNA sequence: TGTGCCAGCACCTATTATAGCGGGAGGGGCGGGGAGCTGTTTTTT.

The CDR3 is CASSLSSGREQYF. The CDR3, as DNA: TGTGCCAGCAGCTTGTCGTCCGGGAGGGAGCAGTACTTC. The V call is TRBV5-6, the J call TRBJ2-7, with 7 positions matching TRBD2. Germline V gene data show CDR1 as SGHDT and CDR2 as YYEEEE. There are 13 residues in the CDR3. Germline trimming cut 1 base from V and 7 bases from J; bases unmatched to any gene: 5.

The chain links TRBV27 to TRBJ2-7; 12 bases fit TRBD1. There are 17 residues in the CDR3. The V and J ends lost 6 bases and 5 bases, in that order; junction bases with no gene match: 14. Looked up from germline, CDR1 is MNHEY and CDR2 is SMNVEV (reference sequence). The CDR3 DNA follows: TGTGCCAGCAGACCCGGGACAGGGGGCTTTAGAATAGACGAGCAGTACTTC. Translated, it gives CASRPGTGGFRIDEQYF.

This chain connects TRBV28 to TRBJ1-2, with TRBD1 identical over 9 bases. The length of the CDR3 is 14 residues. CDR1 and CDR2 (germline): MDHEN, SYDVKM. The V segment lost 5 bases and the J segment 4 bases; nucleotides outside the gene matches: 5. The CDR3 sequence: CASSRTGEGYGYTF. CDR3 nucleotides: TGTGCCAGCAGTCGGACAGGGGAGGGCTATGGCTACACCTTC.

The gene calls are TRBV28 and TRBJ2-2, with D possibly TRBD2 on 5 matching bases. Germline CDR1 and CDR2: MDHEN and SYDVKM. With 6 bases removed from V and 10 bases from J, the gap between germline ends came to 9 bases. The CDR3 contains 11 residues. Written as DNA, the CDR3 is TGTGCCAGCAGGAGGACTGAGGAGCTGTTTTTT. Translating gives CASRRTEELFF.

The CDR3 bases are TGTGCCAGTACGGTGTCGGACTCCCGTTATGGCTACACCTTC. Its translation: CASTVSDSRYGYTF. The rearrangement links TRBV19 to TRBJ1-2; D is undetermined. Germline V gives CDR1 LNHDA, CDR2 SQIVND (reference sequence). CDR3 size: 14 residues. V was pared by 7 bases and J by 5 bases, with 17 bases between. The full variable domain, completed using reference TRBV19 and TRBJ1-2, is DGGITQSPKYLFRKEGQNVTLSCEQNLNHDAMYWYRQDPGQGLRLIYYSQIVNDFQKGDIAEGYSVSREKKESFPLTVTSAQKNPTAFYLCASTVSDSRYGYTFGSGTRLTVV.

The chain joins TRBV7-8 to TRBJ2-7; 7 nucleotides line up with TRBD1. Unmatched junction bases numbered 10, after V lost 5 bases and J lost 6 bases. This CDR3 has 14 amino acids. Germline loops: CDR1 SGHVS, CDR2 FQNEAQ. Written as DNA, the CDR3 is TGTGCCAGCAGCCGGACGGGACAGCGTGGCGAGCAGTACTTC. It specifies CASSRTGQRGEQYF.

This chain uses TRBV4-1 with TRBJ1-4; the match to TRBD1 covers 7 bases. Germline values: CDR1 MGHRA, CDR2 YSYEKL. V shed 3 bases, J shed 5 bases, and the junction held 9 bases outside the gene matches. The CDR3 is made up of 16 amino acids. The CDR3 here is CASSQWSGTENEKLFF. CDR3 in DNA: TGCGCCAGCAGCCAGTGGTCCGGGACAGAGAATGAAAAACTGTTTTTT.

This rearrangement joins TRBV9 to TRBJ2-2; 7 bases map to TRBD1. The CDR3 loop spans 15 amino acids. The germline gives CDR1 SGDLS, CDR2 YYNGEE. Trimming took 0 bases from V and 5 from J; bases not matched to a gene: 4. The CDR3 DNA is TGTGCCAGCAGCGTAGAGGGGACAGAAACCGGGGAGCTGTTTTTT. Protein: CASSVEGTETGELFF.

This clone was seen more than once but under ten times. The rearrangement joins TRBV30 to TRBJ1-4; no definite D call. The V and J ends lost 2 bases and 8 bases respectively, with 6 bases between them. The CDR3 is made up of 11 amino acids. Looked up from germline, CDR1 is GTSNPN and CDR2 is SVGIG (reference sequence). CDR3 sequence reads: CAWSFSEKLFF. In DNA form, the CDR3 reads TGTGCCTGGAGTTTTAGCGAAAAACTGTTTTTT.

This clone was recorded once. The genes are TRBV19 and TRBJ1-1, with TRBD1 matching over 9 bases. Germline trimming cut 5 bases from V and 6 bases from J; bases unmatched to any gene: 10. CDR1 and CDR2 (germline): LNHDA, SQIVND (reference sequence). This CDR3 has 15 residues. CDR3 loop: CASSVGQGSNSEAFF. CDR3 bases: TGTGCCAGTAGTGTTGGACAGGGGTCAAATTCTGAAGCTTTCTTT.

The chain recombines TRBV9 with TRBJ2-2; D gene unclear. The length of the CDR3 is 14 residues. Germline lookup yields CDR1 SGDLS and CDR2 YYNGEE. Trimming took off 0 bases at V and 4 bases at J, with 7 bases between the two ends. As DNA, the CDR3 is TGTGCCAGCAGCGTAGATGCGGCCACCGGGGAGCTGTTTTTT. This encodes CASSVDAATGELFF.

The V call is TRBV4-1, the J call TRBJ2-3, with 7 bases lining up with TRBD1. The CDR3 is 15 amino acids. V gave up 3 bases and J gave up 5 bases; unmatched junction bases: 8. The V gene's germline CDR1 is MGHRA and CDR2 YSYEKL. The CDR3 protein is CASSQAPTGVDTQYF. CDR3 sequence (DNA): TGCGCCAGCAGCCAGGCACCTACAGGGGTAGATACGCAGTATTTT.

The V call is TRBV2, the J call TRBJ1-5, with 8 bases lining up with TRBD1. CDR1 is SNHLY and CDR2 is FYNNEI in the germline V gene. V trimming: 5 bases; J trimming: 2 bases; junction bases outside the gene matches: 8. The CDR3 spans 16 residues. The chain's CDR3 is CASSFGQGRGNQPQHF. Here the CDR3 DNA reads TGTGCCAGCAGTTTCGGACAGGGCAGGGGCAATCAGCCCCAGCATTTT.

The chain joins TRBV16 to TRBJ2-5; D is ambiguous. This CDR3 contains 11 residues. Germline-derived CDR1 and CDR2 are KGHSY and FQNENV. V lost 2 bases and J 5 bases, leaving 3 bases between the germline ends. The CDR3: CASSQEETQYF. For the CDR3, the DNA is TGTGCCAGCAGCCAAGAGGAGACCCAGTACTTC. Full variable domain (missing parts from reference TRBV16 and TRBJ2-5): GEEVAQTPKHLVRGEGQKAKLYCAPIKGHSYVFWYQQVLKNEFKFLISFQNENVFDETGMPKERFSAKCLPNSPCSLEIQATKLEDSAVYFCASSQEETQYFGPGTRLLVL.

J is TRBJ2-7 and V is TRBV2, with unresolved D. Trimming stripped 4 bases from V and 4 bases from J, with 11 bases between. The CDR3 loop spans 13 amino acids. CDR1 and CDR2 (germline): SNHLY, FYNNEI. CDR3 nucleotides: TGTGCCAGCAGTGTAGAACAGCCTTACGAGCAGTACTTC. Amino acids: CASSVEQPYEQYF.

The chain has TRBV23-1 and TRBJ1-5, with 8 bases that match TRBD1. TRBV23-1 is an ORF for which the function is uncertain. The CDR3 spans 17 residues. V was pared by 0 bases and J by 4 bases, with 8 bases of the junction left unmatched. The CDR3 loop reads CASSQSRGQARNQPQHF. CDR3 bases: TGCGCCAGCAGTCAATCTAGGGGACAGGCCCGAAATCAGCCCCAGCATTTT.

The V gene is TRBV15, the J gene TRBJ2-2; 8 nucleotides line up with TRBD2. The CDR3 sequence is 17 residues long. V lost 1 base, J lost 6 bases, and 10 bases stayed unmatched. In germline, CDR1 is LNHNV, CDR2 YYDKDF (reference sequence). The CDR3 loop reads CATSRAQPGLGPGELFF. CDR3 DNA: TGTGCCACCAGCAGAGCCCAACCGGGACTAGGTCCCGGGGAGCTGTTTTTT.

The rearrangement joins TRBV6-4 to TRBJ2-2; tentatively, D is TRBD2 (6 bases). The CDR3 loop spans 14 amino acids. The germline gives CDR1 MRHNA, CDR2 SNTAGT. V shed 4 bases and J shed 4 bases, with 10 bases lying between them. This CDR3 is CASSGAGGTGELFF. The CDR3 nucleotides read TGTGCCAGCAGTGGCGCCGGGGGCACCGGGGAGCTGTTTTTT.

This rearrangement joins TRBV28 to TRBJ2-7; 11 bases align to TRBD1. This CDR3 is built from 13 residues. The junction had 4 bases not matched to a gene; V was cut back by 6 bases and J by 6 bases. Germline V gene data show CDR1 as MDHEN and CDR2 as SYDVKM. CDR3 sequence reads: CASRGQGVSEQYV. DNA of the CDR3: TGTGCCAGCAGGGGACAGGGGGTCTCCGAGCAGTACGTC.

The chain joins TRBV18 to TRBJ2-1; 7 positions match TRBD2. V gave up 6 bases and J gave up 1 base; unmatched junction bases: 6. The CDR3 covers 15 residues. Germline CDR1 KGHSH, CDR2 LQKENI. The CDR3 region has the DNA TGTGCCAGCTCGCTGCCGGGGGGATCCTACAATGAGCAGTTCTTC. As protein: CASSLPGGSYNEQFF.

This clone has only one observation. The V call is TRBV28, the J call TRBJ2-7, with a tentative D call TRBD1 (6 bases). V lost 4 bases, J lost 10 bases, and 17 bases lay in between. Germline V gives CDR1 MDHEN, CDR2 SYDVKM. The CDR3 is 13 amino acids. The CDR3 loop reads CASSSQGKDFQYV. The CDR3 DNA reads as TGTGCCAGCAGTTCACAGGGTAAAGACTTTCAGTACGTC.

CDR3 DNA: TGTGCCAGCAGCCCCCGGGGGCTAGCGGGAGCTAGGAACGAGCAGTACTTC. As protein: CASSPRGLAGARNEQYF. This chain links TRBV11-2 with TRBJ2-7; 10 nucleotides line up with TRBD2. The CDR3 runs 17 residues. Germline CDR1 is SGHAT and CDR2 is FQNNGV. Germline trimming cut 5 bases from V and 5 bases from J; bases unmatched to any gene: 15. Full variable domain (outside the CDR3, taken from reference TRBV11-2 and TRBJ2-7): EAGVAQSPRYKIIEKRQSVAFWCNPISGHATLYWYQQILGQGPKLLIQFQNNGVVDDSQLPKDRFSAERLKGVDSTLKIQPAKLEDSAVYLCASSPRGLAGARNEQYFGPGTRLTVT.

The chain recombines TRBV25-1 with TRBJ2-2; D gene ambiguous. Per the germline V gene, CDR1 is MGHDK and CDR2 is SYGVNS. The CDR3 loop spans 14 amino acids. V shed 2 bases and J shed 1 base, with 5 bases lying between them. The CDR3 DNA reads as TGTGCCAGCAGTGAACCAGGGAACACCGGGGAGCTGTTTTTT. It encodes CASSEPGNTGELFF.